These T cell receptor beta chains were read from a single sample in a study of a mutant IDH1 vaccine in newly diagnosed glioma. Using immunoSEQ multiplex PCR, the repertoire was profiled, and TCRdb retains in-frame clones only, with some absent. The sample holds some 16,000 clones, around four fifths seen once. Material: PBMCs, obtained from a glioma patient treated with radiotherapy, temozolomide or both. Receptor source: a man between 40 and 49 years old with glioma. Each CDR3 is given with its conserved first and last residue. A D gene is named only where the DNA matches it firmly. Expanded clones get a size class; other rows say once, few or many, or leave the size out.

D gene,clone size,V gene,J gene,CDR3 DNA,CDR3 protein
-,-,TRBV5-8,TRBJ1-2,TGTGCCAGGGGGACCGGGAACTATGGCTACACCTTC,CARGTGNYGYTF
-,-,TRBV4-1,TRBJ1-1,TGCGCCAGCAGCCAAGTTTTGTTTGTGAATCAAATTATGAACACTGAAGCTTTCTTT,CASSQVLFVNQIMNTEAFF
-,-,TRBV6-1,TRBJ1-2,TGTGCCAGCAGTCTGGACAGCAGCTATGGCTACACCTTC,CASSLDSSYGYTF
TRBD2,once,TRBV7-8,TRBJ2-1,TGTGCCAGCAGTCCCAGGCGCGGGGGAGGAACATACAATGAGCAGTTCTTC,CASSPRRGGGTYNEQFF
TRBD1,-,TRBV6-5,TRBJ2-5,TGTGCCAGCAGTTACTCGTGGGACAGCAGAGAGACCCAGTACTTC,CASSYSWDSRETQYF
TRBD2,-,TRBV30,TRBJ2-1,TGTGCCTGGAGTCCGCCGGGGGGGACTAGCGGATCCAATGAGCAGTTCTTC,CAWSPPGGTSGSNEQFF
TRBD1,-,TRBV7-9,TRBJ1-1,TGTGCCAGCAGCCGGGACAGGGGAGGTAGGACTGAAGCTTTCTTT,CASSRDRGGRTEAFF
TRBD2,-,TRBV7-2,TRBJ2-1,TGTGCCAGCAGCTTATTGTGGGAGGGAAATGAGCAGTTCTTC,CASSLLWEGNEQFF
TRBD1,few,TRBV5-1,TRBJ2-5,TGCGCCAGCAGCTTGGTTCTCCGGACAGGGGGCGGAGAGACCCAGTACTTC,CASSLVLRTGGGETQYF
TRBD1,few,TRBV20-1,TRBJ1-1,TGCAGTCAGGGGGGGCTGGATGAAGCTTTCTTT,CSQGGLDEAFF
TRBD1,-,TRBV11-1,TRBJ2-7,TGTGCCAGCAGCTTAGCAGGGACAGTCTACGAGCAGTACTTC,CASSLAGTVYEQYF
TRBD1,-,TRBV29-1,TRBJ2-1,TGCAGCTTCGGACAGGGCAATGAGCAGTTCTTC,CSFGQGNEQFF
-,-,TRBV13,TRBJ2-5,TGTGCCAGCAGCTTAAATCGGAAGACCCAGTACTTC,CASSLNRKTQYF
TRBD1,-,TRBV19,TRBJ1-2,TGTGCCAGTAGGTCGACAGGGAAGTCGGAGTCCTATGGCTACACCTTC,CASRSTGKSESYGYTF
-,once,TRBV5-6,TRBJ2-1,TGTGCCAGCAGCTTGTACACTTACAATGAGCAGTTCTTC,CASSLYTYNEQFF
-,-,TRBV7-2,TRBJ2-7,TGTGCCAGCAGCCAGAGCGCAGGGTACGAGCAGTACTTC,CASSQSAGYEQYF
TRBD1,-,TRBV5-1,TRBJ2-3,TGCGCCAGCAGCGCCGGACAGGCGGACACAGATACGCAGTATTTT,CASSAGQADTDTQYF
TRBD1,-,TRBV19,TRBJ1-3,TGTGCCAGTAGACCCTGGGACAGGACCGGCCCCCCTGGAAACACCATATATTTT,CASRPWDRTGPPGNTIYF
TRBD2,-,TRBV28,TRBJ2-3,TGTGCCAGCCCTCCTAGCGGATCTAGCACAGATACGCAGTATTTT,CASPPSGSSTDTQYF
-,-,TRBV4-3,TRBJ1-6,TGCGCCAGCAGCCAAGTGTCTCAGGAGTCCTCACCCCTCCACTTT,CASSQVSQESSPLHF
-,-,TRBV4-1,TRBJ2-6,TGCGCCAGCACTTCGACAAGTGGGGCCAACGTCCTGACTTTC,CASTSTSGANVLTF
-,-,TRBV10-2,TRBJ1-3,TGCGCCAGCAGTGAGTCGGGGGGGTTCTACTCTGGAAACACCATATATTTT,CASSESGGFYSGNTIYF
-,-,TRBV27,TRBJ2-7,TGTGCCAGCAGTTTAATCCGGGGAACCCAGGGGCAGTACTTC,CASSLIRGTQGQYF
TRBD1,-,TRBV30,TRBJ1-4,TGTGCCTGGAGTTCATCAGGGACAGGGGGCGAGTTGGGAACTAATGAAAAACTGTTTTTT,CAWSSSGTGGELGTNEKLFF
-,-,TRBV6-5,TRBJ1-1,TGTGCCAGCAGTTACCCGTCAGGGAACACTGAAGCTTTCTTT,CASSYPSGNTEAFF
TRBD1,-,TRBV18,TRBJ2-2,TGTGCCAGCTCCGGACGACAGGGCAACACCGGGGAGCTGTTTTTT,CASSGRQGNTGELFF
TRBD2,-,TRBV5-8,TRBJ2-1,TGTGCCGGTAGAGCGGGATTTCCCTACAATGAGCAGTTCTTC,CAGRAGFPYNEQFF
TRBD1,few,TRBV7-9,TRBJ1-1,TGTGCCAGCAGCCATCCGACGGGACAGGGCGGCACTGAAGCTTTCTTT,CASSHPTGQGGTEAFF
-,-,TRBV6-5,TRBJ2-3,TGTGCCAGTTCCCCCACGGCGGGACCCACAGATACGCAGTATTTT,CASSPTAGPTDTQYF
TRBD1,-,TRBV5-4,TRBJ2-4,TGTGCCAGCAGCCTCCACCTGACAGGGGCGCGTGACATTCAGTACTTC,CASSLHLTGARDIQYF
-,-,TRBV10-1,TRBJ1-2,TGCGCCAGCAGTGCGTCAGGGGACCCTCGCGGCTACACCTTC,CASSASGDPRGYTF
-,-,TRBV15,TRBJ2-3,TGTGCCACCAGCGGCGAAGATACGCAGTATTTT,CATSGEDTQYF
-,-,TRBV27,TRBJ2-1,TGTGCCAGCAGTTTTAGGGCGGGTAACTACAATGAGCAGTTCTTC,CASSFRAGNYNEQFF